A selection of T cell receptor beta chains follows, all from one sample in a study of human thymus T cells. TCRdb's copy holds only in-frame clones and misses some; the assay was immunoSEQ multiplex PCR. The sample consists of about 43,000 clones, approximately 95% of them appearing once. What was sequenced was blood. The receptors were gathered from a girl under three years old with a congenital heart defect but otherwise immunologically healthy. CDR3s leave out the opening cysteine and the closing phenylalanine or tryptophan.

J gene: TRBJ2-1; V gene: TRBV7-2; CDR3 protein: ASSLVPSDYNEQF
J gene: TRBJ2-3; V gene: TRBV18; CDR3 protein: ASSPQLAGGPDTQY
J gene: TRBJ1-1; V gene: TRBV9; CDR3 protein: ASSTRGQGTEAF
J gene: TRBJ2-3; V gene: TRBV9; CDR3 protein: ASSAVAGATDTQY
J gene: TRBJ2-5; V gene: TRBV10-1; CDR3 protein: ASSETCGRYQETQY
J gene: TRBJ2-3; V gene: TRBV7-7; CDR3 protein: ASSLTGKDTDTQY
J gene: TRBJ2-7; V gene: TRBV30; CDR3 protein: AWSVGRLISYEQY
J gene: TRBJ2-7; V gene: TRBV20-1; CDR3 protein: SARRGGEQY
J gene: TRBJ2-1; V gene: TRBV4-2; CDR3 protein: ASSQGTSGSYNEQF
J gene: TRBJ2-3; V gene: TRBV19; CDR3 protein: ASNSGKVADTQY
J gene: TRBJ2-1; V gene: TRBV7-9; CDR3 protein: ASSPTGGNEQF
J gene: TRBJ2-7; V gene: TRBV5-1; CDR3 protein: ASSGLLAGGGEQY
J gene: TRBJ1-5; V gene: TRBV4-2; CDR3 protein: ASSQDTGPVNQPQH
J gene: TRBJ1-2; V gene: TRBV28; CDR3 protein: ASSSGQGYGYT
J gene: TRBJ2-6; V gene: TRBV4-2; CDR3 protein: ASSPTGLISGANVLT
J gene: TRBJ2-5; V gene: TRBV15; CDR3 protein: ATSRDLGGRETQY
J gene: TRBJ1-4; V gene: TRBV7-6; CDR3 protein: ASSPRQGGEKLF
J gene: TRBJ2-7; V gene: TRBV6-5; CDR3 protein: ASSTRYSYEQY
J gene: TRBJ1-5; V gene: TRBV5-4; CDR3 protein: ASSLDSNQPQH
J gene: TRBJ1-4; V gene: TRBV7-2; CDR3 protein: ASSRTGSNEKLF
J gene: TRBJ2-5; V gene: TRBV12-2; CDR3 protein: ASRLAGAYREETQY
J gene: TRBJ2-7; V gene: TRBV7-8; CDR3 protein: ASRQTGGRYEQY
J gene: TRBJ2-2; V gene: TRBV5-4; CDR3 protein: ASSLEAEAGELF
J gene: TRBJ2-7; V gene: TRBV14; CDR3 protein: ASSQVGYEQY
J gene: TRBJ1-3; V gene: TRBV7-8; CDR3 protein: ASSLAGLADTIY
J gene: TRBJ2-2; V gene: TRBV7-9; CDR3 protein: ASSHRTAPTGELF
J gene: .; V gene: TRBV15; CDR3 protein: ATSRDVVGNSYEQY
J gene: TRBJ1-1; V gene: TRBV5-1; CDR3 protein: ASRIDVLNTEAF
J gene: TRBJ2-1; V gene: TRBV5-6; CDR3 protein: ASSFDRYNEQF
J gene: TRBJ2-1; V gene: TRBV10-3; CDR3 protein: AISRDATYNEQF
J gene: TRBJ2-5; V gene: TRBV10-1; CDR3 protein: ASRTRIEAQY
J gene: TRBJ2-2; V gene: TRBV5-1; CDR3 protein: ASSLMGHPNTGELF
J gene: TRBJ2-3; V gene: TRBV21-1; CDR3 protein: ASSNRPSDRRSTDTQY
J gene: TRBJ2-1; V gene: TRBV28; CDR3 protein: ASRAGTAGYNEQF
J gene: TRBJ2-3; V gene: TRBV7-9; CDR3 protein: ASSFLASSTDTQY
J gene: TRBJ2-4; V gene: TRBV7-2; CDR3 protein: ASSPFIWAKNIQY
J gene: TRBJ1-2; V gene: TRBV7-9; CDR3 protein: ASSLGIRDLQYGYT
J gene: TRBJ2-2; V gene: TRBV18; CDR3 protein: ASSPRSGSWTGELF